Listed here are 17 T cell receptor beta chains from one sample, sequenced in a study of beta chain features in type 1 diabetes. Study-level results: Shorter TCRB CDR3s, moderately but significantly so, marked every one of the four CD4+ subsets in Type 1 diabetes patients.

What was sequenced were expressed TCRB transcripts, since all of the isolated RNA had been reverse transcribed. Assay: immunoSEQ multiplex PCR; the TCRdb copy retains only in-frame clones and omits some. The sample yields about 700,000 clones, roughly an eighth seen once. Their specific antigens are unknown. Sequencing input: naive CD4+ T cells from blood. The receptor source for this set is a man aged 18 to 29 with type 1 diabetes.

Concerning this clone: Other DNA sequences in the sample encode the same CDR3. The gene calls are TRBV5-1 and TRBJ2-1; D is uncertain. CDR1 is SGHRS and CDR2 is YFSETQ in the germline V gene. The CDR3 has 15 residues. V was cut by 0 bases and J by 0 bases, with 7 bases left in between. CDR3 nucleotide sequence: TGCGCCAGCAGCTTGGACGGCAGCTCCTACAATGAGCAGTTCTTC. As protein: CASSLDGSSYNEQFF.

The CDR3: CASSQSHYYNEQFF. The CDR3 nucleotides read TGCGCCAGCAGTCAAAGTCACTATTACAATGAGCAGTTCTTC. V gene TRBV5-1 combines with J gene TRBJ2-1; no firm D call. The V and J ends lost 5 bases and 4 bases respectively, with 13 bases between them. This CDR3 spans 14 amino acids. From germline, CDR1 is SGHRS and CDR2 YFSETQ.

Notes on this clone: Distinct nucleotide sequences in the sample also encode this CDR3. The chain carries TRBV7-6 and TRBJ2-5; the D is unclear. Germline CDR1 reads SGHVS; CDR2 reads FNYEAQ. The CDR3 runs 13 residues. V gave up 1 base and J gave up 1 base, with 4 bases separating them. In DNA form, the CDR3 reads TGTGCCAGCAGCTTAGGTCTCCAAGAGACCCAGTACTTC. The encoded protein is CASSLGLQETQYF.

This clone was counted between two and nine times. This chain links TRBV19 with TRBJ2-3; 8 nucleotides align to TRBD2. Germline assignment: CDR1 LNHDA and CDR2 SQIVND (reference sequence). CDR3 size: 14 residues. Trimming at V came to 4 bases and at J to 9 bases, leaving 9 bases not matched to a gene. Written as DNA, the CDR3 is TGTGCCAGTAGTACTGGGACTAGTTTGGTGACGCAGTATTTT. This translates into CASSTGTSLVTQYF. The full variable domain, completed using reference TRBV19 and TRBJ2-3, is DGGITQSPKYLFRKEGQNVTLSCEQNLNHDAMYWYRQDPGQGLRLIYYSQIVNDFQKGDIAEGYSVSREKKESFPLTVTSAQKNPTAFYLCASSTGTSLVTQYFGPGTRLTVL.

The CDR3 DNA sequence: TGTGCCAGCAGTTTATCAAGTGAAAACATTCAGTACTTC. Translation gives CASSLSSENIQYF. The chain is built from TRBV28 and TRBJ2-4, with unresolved D. The V gene lost 1 base and the J gene lost 5 bases, with 6 bases spanning the gap. The V gene's germline CDR1 is MDHEN and CDR2 SYDVKM. The CDR3 runs 13 residues.

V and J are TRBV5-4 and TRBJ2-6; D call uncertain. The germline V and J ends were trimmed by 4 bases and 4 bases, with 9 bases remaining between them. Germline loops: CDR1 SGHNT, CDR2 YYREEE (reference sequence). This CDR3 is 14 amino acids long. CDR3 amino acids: CASSNRTGANVLTF. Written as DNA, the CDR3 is TGTGCCAGCAGCAACCGAACAGGGGCCAACGTCCTGACTTTC.

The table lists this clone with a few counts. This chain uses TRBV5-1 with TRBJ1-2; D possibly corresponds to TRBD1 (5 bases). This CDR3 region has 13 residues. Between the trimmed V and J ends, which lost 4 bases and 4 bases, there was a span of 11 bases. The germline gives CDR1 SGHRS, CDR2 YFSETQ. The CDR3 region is CASSQQDFYGYTF. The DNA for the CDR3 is TGCGCCAGCAGCCAACAGGATTTCTATGGCTACACCTTC.

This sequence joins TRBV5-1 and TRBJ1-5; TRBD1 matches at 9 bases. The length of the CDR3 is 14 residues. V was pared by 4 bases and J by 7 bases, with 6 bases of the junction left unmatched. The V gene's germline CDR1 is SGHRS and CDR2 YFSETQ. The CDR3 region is CASSARTGVQPQHF. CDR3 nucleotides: TGCGCCAGCAGCGCCCGGACAGGGGTACAGCCCCAGCATTTT.

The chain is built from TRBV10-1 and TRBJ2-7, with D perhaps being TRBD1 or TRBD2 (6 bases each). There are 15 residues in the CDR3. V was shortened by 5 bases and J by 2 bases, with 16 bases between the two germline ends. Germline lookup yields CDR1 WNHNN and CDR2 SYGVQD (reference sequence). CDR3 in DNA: TGCGCCAGCAGTCCGTCTCGGGGGCCGACCTACGAGCAGTACTTC. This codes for CASSPSRGPTYEQYF.

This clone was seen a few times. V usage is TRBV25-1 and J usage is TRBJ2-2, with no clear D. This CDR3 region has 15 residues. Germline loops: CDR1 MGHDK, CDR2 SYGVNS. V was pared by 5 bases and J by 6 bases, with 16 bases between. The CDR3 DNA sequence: TGTGCCAGCAGTAAATCGGGCCGTTCGCCCGGGGAGCTGTTTTTT. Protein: CASSKSGRSPGELFF. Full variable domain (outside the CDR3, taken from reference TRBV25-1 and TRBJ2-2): EADIYQTPRYLVIGTGKKITLECSQTMGHDKMYWYQQDPGMELHLIHYSYGVNSTEKGDLSSESTVSRIRTEHFPLTLESARPSHTSQYLCASSKSGRSPGELFFGEGSRLTVL.

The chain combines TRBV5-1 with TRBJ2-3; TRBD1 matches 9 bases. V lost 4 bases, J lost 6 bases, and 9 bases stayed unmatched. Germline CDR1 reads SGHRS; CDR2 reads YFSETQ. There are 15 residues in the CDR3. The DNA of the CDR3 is TGCGCCAGCAGCCCCGGACAGGGGATCTCTGATACGCAGTATTTT. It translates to CASSPGQGISDTQYF.

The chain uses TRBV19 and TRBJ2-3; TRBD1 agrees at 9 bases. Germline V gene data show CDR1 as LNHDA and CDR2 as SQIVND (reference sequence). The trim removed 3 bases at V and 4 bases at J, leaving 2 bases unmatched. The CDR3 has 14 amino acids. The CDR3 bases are TGTGCCAGTAGTATGGGACAGGGCCCAGATACGCAGTATTTT. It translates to CASSMGQGPDTQYF.

Here the CDR3 reads CAISESGQGFYEQYF. The CDR3 DNA follows: TGTGCCATCAGTGAGTCGGGACAGGGGTTCTACGAGCAGTACTTC. This chain uses TRBV10-3 with TRBJ2-7; 10 bases map to TRBD1. CDR1 is ENHRY, CDR2 SYGVKD, per germline. V dropped 0 bases and J dropped 3; count of bases not matched to a gene: 2. CDR3 length: 15 amino acids.

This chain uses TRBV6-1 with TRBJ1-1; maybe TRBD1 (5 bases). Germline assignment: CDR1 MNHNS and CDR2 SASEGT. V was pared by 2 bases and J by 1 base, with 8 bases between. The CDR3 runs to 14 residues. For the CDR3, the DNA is TGTGCCAGCAGTGAACAGGGATCGAACACTGAAGCTTTCTTT. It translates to CASSEQGSNTEAFF.

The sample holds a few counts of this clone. CDR3 region: CASSLVRGARTDTQYF. CDR3 nucleotides: TGCGCCAGCAGCTTGGTTCGGGGGGCGAGGACAGATACGCAGTATTTT. V is TRBV5-1 and J is TRBJ2-3; perhaps TRBD2 as D (7 bases). Per germline, CDR1 SGHRS and CDR2 YFSETQ. V lost 0 bases, J lost 3 bases, and 14 bases lay in between. This CDR3 has 16 amino acids.

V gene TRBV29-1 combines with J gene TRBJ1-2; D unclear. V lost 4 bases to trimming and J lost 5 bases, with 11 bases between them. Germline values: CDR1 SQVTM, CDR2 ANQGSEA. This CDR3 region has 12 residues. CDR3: CSVVDLVYGYTF. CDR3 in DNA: TGCAGCGTTGTAGACCTCGTTTATGGCTACACCTTC.

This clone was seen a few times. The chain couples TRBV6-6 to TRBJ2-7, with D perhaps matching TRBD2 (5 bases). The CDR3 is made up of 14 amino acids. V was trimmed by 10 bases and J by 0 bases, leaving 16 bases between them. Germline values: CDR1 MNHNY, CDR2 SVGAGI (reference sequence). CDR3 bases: TGTGCCACGCGAACCACGGGGTTCTCCTACGAGCAGTACTTC. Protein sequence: CATRTTGFSYEQYF.